The 22 T cell receptor beta chains in this list originate from one sample, sequenced in a study of blood T cells in healthy people across ages. A sample-barcoded 5' primer and a J-beta primer mix were used in a second PCR of roughly 7 to 11 cycles. TCRdb recomputed calls from the 5' RACE reads with MiXCR, one row per CDR3 protein. The sample contains about 580,000 distinct CDR3 sequences, around half of which appear only once. Sample: blood. Receptors were obtained from a man older than 75 in good health.

This clonotype has more than one count but fewer than ten. The chain carries TRBV20-1 and TRBJ2-1, with TRBD1 matching over 7 bases. The V gene's germline CDR1 is DFQATT and CDR2 SNEGSKA (reference sequence). CDR3 length: 16 amino acids. Losses at the gene ends were 5 bases for V and 0 bases for J; bases not matched to a gene: 10. Written as DNA, the CDR3 is TGCAGTGCTTTGGTCTTGACAGGGAGCTCCTACAATGAGCAGTTCTTC. Residues: CSALVLTGSSYNEQFF.

This clonotype has a count of ten or more. The chain combines TRBV6-6 with TRBJ2-3; the match to TRBD1 covers 9 bases. This CDR3 has 16 amino acids. V shed 2 bases and J 2 bases; nucleotides not matched to a gene: 5. CDR1 is MNHNY, CDR2 SVGAGI, per germline (reference sequence). CDR3 nucleotide sequence: TGTGCCAGCAGTTACCGACGGACAGGGGACACAGATACGCAGTATTTT. As protein: CASSYRRTGDTDTQYF.

In this sample, this clonotype turned up a few times. The chain links TRBV7-2 to TRBJ2-3, with 9 positions matching TRBD2. Germline CDR1 SGHTA, CDR2 FQGNSA. The CDR3 runs 14 residues. With V trimmed by 3 bases and J by 4 bases, 2 bases remained unmatched. The CDR3 bases are TGTGCCAGCAGCTTGGTAGCGGGAGCAGATACGCAGTATTTT. It is translated as CASSLVAGADTQYF.

The chain uses TRBV12-3 or TRBV12-4 and TRBJ2-5, with a tentative D call TRBD2 (5 bases). The CDR3 consists of 14 residues. The germline V and J ends were trimmed by 6 bases and 11 bases, with 22 bases remaining between them. The CDR3 here is CASRAGFPKREQYF. The CDR3 nucleotides are TGTGCCAGCAGGGCCGGTTTTCCGAAGAGGGAGCAGTACTTC.

This sequence joins TRBV20-1 and TRBJ1-2; TRBD1 aligns across 10 bases. After removal of 6 bases from V and 2 bases from J, the junction contained 12 bases not matched to a gene. The CDR3 runs to 16 residues. The germline CDR1 and CDR2 sequences are DFQATT and SNEGSKA (reference sequence). CDR3 in amino acids: CSAFPGQGTNNYGYTF. The CDR3 coding sequence is TGCAGTGCCTTTCCGGGACAGGGGACGAACAACTATGGCTACACCTTC.

This clonotype came up a few times. V is TRBV20-1 and J is TRBJ2-7; possible D gene TRBD2, 6 bases. Between the trimmed V and J ends, which lost 6 bases and 2 bases, there was a span of 17 bases. The length of the CDR3 is 14 residues. Germline CDR1 reads DFQATT; CDR2 reads SNEGSKA (reference sequence). The CDR3 here is CSAPLMRGTYEQYF. The CDR3 nucleotides are TGCAGTGCCCCACTTATGCGGGGAACCTACGAGCAGTACTTC.

This chain links TRBV7-2 with TRBJ1-2; TRBD1 aligns across 9 bases. Per the germline V gene, CDR1 is SGHTA and CDR2 is FQGNSA. The V segment lost 2 bases and the J segment 5 bases; nucleotides outside the gene matches: 9. The CDR3 totals 16 residues. This CDR3 reads CASSLSRDRAFYGYTF. The DNA of the CDR3 is TGTGCCAGCAGCTTAAGTCGGGACAGGGCCTTTTATGGCTACACCTTC.

The gene calls are TRBV10-3 and TRBJ1-5; TRBD1 agrees at 7 bases. The junction had 8 bases not matched to a gene; V was cut back by 5 bases and J by 7 bases. In germline, CDR1 is ENHRY, CDR2 SYGVKD. The CDR3 runs to 14 residues. The CDR3 reads CAISPTGNVQPQHF. CDR3 coding DNA: TGTGCCATCAGTCCGACAGGGAATGTCCAGCCCCAGCATTTT.

CDR3 bases: TGTGCCAGCAGTTACAACAGGGCGGTGCGACCCCTCCACTTT. Amino acid sequence: CASSYNRAVRPLHF. The chain employs TRBV6-8 and TRBJ1-6; TRBD1 is a possible D gene (6 bases). Trimming took off 2 bases at V and 12 bases at J, with 14 bases between the two ends. The CDR3 is made up of 14 amino acids. Per the germline V gene, CDR1 is MNHGY and CDR2 is SAAAGT.

V and J are TRBV5-1 and TRBJ2-5, with D possibly TRBD2 on 6 matching bases. The better agreement between TRBJ2-7 and the DNA end casts doubt on the J call. Germline lookup yields CDR1 SGHRS and CDR2 YFSETQ. This CDR3 contains 14 residues. The CDR3 sequence is CASTENGLTYEQYF. CDR3 DNA: TGCGCCAGCACCGAAAACGGACTAACCTACGAGCAGTACTTC.

The rearrangement joins TRBV27 to TRBJ2-4, with TRBD2 identical over 12 bases. The DNA end favors TRBJ2-7, so the J call may be wrong. This CDR3 contains 15 residues. The germline CDR1 and CDR2 sequences are MNHEY and SMNVEV (reference sequence). The CDR3 loop reads CASSLTSGRIFEQYF. The CDR3 nucleotides are TGTGCCAGCAGTTTGACTAGCGGGAGAATATTCGAGCAGTACTTC.

The rearrangement joins TRBV20-1 to TRBJ2-1, with a possible D match to TRBD2 (6 bases). The CDR3 runs 19 residues. Germline CDR1 is DFQATT and CDR2 is SNEGSKA (reference sequence). Between the trimmed V and J ends, which lost 5 bases and 0 bases, there was a span of 26 bases. The CDR3 DNA reads as TGCAGTGCTCCTCCTCCAATTCTAGCGCACATCTCCTCCTACAATGAGCAGTTCTTC. Encoded protein: CSAPPPILAHISSYNEQFF.

The chain has TRBV5-1 and TRBJ1-1; D not resolved. The germline V and J ends were trimmed by 0 bases and 2 bases, with 11 bases remaining between them. Germline loops: CDR1 SGHRS, CDR2 YFSETQ. CDR3 length equals 15 residues. CDR3 residues: CASSLATVLNTEAFF. In DNA, the CDR3 is TGCGCCAGCAGCTTGGCCACCGTGCTAAACACTGAAGCTTTCTTT.

The CDR3 region has the DNA TGTGCCAGCAGTTTAACCCTTATAGCGGGAGCCAAAAACATTCAGTACTTC. This translates into CASSLTLIAGAKNIQYF. V and J are TRBV27 and TRBJ2-4; 7 bases match TRBD2. The CDR3 has 17 residues. Unmatched junction bases numbered 7, after V lost 2 bases and J lost 0 bases. Germline V gene data show CDR1 as MNHEY and CDR2 as SMNVEV (reference sequence).

This chain links TRBV7-2 with TRBJ1-2, with 7 bases identical to TRBD1. Germline assignment: CDR1 SGHTA and CDR2 FQGNSA. V dropped 5 bases and J dropped 6; count of bases not matched to a gene: 6. The CDR3 is 13 residues long. CDR3 nucleotides: TGTGCCAGCAGCGGCACAGGGGTGGATGGCTACACCTTC. Protein sequence: CASSGTGVDGYTF.

The table lists this clonotype with a few counts. V and J are TRBV29-1 and TRBJ2-5; 7 nucleotides agree with TRBD2. CDR3 size: 14 residues. Germline assignment: CDR1 SQVTM and CDR2 ANQGSEA. V dropped 4 bases and J dropped 11; count of bases not matched to a gene: 16. The CDR3 DNA is TGCAGCGTTGCGGTCGGGGGGAGGCACAATGAGCAGTACTTC. It yields the protein CSVAVGGRHNEQYF.

The chain links TRBV7-2 to TRBJ1-6, with D maybe TRBD1 (5 bases). Trimming shortened V by 5 bases and J by 6 bases, and 14 bases separated the two germline ends. This CDR3 contains 15 residues. Germline CDR1 and CDR2: SGHTA and FQGNSA. CDR3 in DNA: TGTGCCAGCAGCGCCTCGTTTGGGGGTAATTCACCCCTCCACTTT. Translation: CASSASFGGNSPLHF.

This clonotype was detected only a few times. V and J are TRBV27 and TRBJ2-7, with TRBD1 as a possible D gene (7 bases). The CDR3 runs 16 residues. Germline lookup yields CDR1 MNHEY and CDR2 SMNVEV (reference sequence). V lost 4 bases to trimming and J lost 9 bases, with 25 bases between them. The CDR3: CASSSASDREVRGQYF. DNA for the CDR3: TGTGCCAGCAGTTCTGCCTCTGACAGGGAGGTACGAGGGCAGTACTTC.

The chain is built from TRBV5-1 and TRBJ2-7; D gene unclear. Germline CDR1 reads SGHRS; CDR2 reads YFSETQ. CDR3 length equals 13 residues. The V end lost 4 bases, the J end lost 3 bases, and 11 bases lay between the germline ends. The CDR3, as DNA: TGCGCCAGCAGCCACCGATCGGACTACGAGCAGTACTTC. This encodes CASSHRSDYEQYF. The whole variable domain, remainder taken from reference TRBV5-1 and TRBJ2-7, is KAGVTQTPRYLIKTRGQQVTLSCSPISGHRSVSWYQQTPGQGLQFLFEYFSETQRNKGNFPGRFSGRQFSNSRSEMNVSTLELGDSALYLCASSHRSDYEQYFGPGTRLTVT.

The rearrangement links TRBV5-6 to TRBJ1-2, with 8 bases fitting TRBD1. V was pared by 4 bases and J by 5 bases, with 7 bases of the junction left unmatched. The germline V gene has CDR1 SGHDT and CDR2 YYEEEE. The CDR3 runs 14 residues. This CDR3 reads CASSPSRGRYGYTF. DNA of the CDR3: TGTGCCAGCAGCCCGAGCAGGGGGCGATATGGCTACACCTTC.

This rearrangement joins TRBV11-1 to TRBJ2-3; D is unresolved. V was shortened by 2 bases and J by 6 bases, with 15 bases between the two germline ends. Germline CDR1 and CDR2: SGHAT and FQDESV (reference sequence). The CDR3 sequence is 15 residues long. The CDR3: CASSLYGEVADTQYF. The CDR3 DNA sequence: TGTGCCAGCAGCTTATATGGGGAAGTCGCGGATACGCAGTATTTT.

Points on this clonotype: The junction departs from germline at one end; a sequencing error may be responsible. This rearrangement joins TRBV3-1 to TRBJ1-6; no definite D call. This CDR3 spans 13 amino acids. The germline gives CDR1 LGHDT, CDR2 YNNKEL (reference sequence). CDR3 nucleotide sequence: TGTGCCGGCAGCCAAGATCGGGATGCTAGAATCCACTTT. Its translation: CAGSQDRDARIHF.